The sequence of this T cell receptor (beta chain) was determined in a study of Tregs in tolerant kidney transplant recipients. Study in general: CD4+CD25+CD127- cells came from approximately three-day belatacept mixed lymphocyte reactions, some with approximately five-day graft donor restimulation.

Measured with immunoSEQ multiplex PCR; TCRdb has only the in-frame clones, and not every one. This sample has approximately 17,000 clones, with about two thirds found just once. From germline, CDR1 is SGHTA and CDR2 FQGNSA. The CDR3 spans 15 residues. V lost 1 base to trimming and J lost 3 bases; unmatched junction nucleotides: 3. As concerns this clone: Its cognate antigen is unknown.

The TCR sequence derives from a human donor in good health. Sequenced: Tregs from blood cultured with allogeneic cells. The chain has TRBV7-2 and TRBJ2-1; 7 bases line up with TRBD2. The CDR3 nucleotides are TGTGCCAGCAGCTTAGAGGGAGGGATCTACAATGAGCAGTTCTTC. Residues: CASSLEGGIYNEQFF.